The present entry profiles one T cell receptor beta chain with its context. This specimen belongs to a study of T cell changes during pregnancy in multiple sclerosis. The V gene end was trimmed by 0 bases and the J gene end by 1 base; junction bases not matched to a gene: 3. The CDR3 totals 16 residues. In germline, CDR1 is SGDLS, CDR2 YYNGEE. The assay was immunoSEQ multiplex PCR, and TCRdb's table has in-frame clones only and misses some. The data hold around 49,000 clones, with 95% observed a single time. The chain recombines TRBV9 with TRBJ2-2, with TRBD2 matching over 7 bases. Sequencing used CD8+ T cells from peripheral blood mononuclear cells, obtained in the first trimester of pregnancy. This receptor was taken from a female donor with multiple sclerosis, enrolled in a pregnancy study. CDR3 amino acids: CASSVAGGRNTGELFF. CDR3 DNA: TGTGCCAGCAGCGTAGCGGGAGGAAGGAACACCGGGGAGCTGTTTTTT.